This is a list of T cell receptor beta chains from one sample in a study of early T cells in non-severe SARS-CoV-2 infection. TCRdb re-called the 5' RACE reads with MiXCR, one entry per CDR3 protein. This table holds roughly 40,000 distinct CDR3 sequences, roughly 7% found once. The specimen was whole blood. The receptor set was obtained from an adult who was a healthcare worker with PCR-confirmed SARS-CoV-2 infection or an uninfected control (not recorded which). CDR3s include the opening cysteine and the closing phenylalanine or tryptophan. D genes are given only for firm matches. Size values are once, few and many counts, or a class for expanded clones, and some rows have none.

D gene: -; clone size: many; V gene: TRBV28; J gene: TRBJ1-2; CDR3 DNA: TGTGCCAGCAGTCAGGACGGGTATGGCTACACCTTC; CDR3 protein: CASSQDGYGYTF
D gene: -; clone size: -; V gene: TRBV28; J gene: TRBJ1-1; CDR3 DNA: TGTGCCAGCAGTCTACTAAACACTGAAGCTTTCTTT; CDR3 protein: CASSLLNTEAFF
D gene: -; clone size: few; V gene: TRBV7-2; J gene: TRBJ2-3; CDR3 DNA: TGTGCCAGCAGCTTTAGGGAGGTTGGGCGGACGGGGGCGTATTTT; CDR3 protein: CASSFREVGRTGAYF
D gene: -; clone size: many; V gene: TRBV6-6; J gene: TRBJ1-1; CDR3 DNA: TGTGCCAGCAGTACGATCACAGGGAACACTGAAGCTTTCTTT; CDR3 protein: CASSTITGNTEAFF
D gene: TRBD1; clone size: many; V gene: TRBV4-1; J gene: TRBJ2-7; CDR3 DNA: TGCGCCAGCAGCCCTAGTACAGGGGCCTACGAGCAGTACTTC; CDR3 protein: CASSPSTGAYEQYF
D gene: -; clone size: many; V gene: TRBV11-2; J gene: TRBJ1-1; CDR3 DNA: TGTGCCAGCAGCTTAGTCGGCACTGAAGCTTTCTTT; CDR3 protein: CASSLVGTEAFF
D gene: -; clone size: few; V gene: TRBV12-3/TRBV12-4; J gene: TRBJ1-1; CDR3 DNA: TGTGCCAGCAGTTTTAAACAGGGCGCTGAAGCTTTCTTT; CDR3 protein: CASSFKQGAEAFF
D gene: -; clone size: -; V gene: TRBV9; J gene: TRBJ1-1; CDR3 DNA: TGTGCCAGCAGCGAGTCCGGGAACTTGAACACTGAAGCTTTCTTT; CDR3 protein: CASSESGNLNTEAFF
D gene: TRBD2; clone size: few; V gene: TRBV25-1; J gene: TRBJ2-3; CDR3 DNA: TGTGCCAGCACGCGGGGGGGCACAGATACGCAGTATTTT; CDR3 protein: CASTRGGTDTQYF
D gene: TRBD2; clone size: many; V gene: TRBV13; J gene: TRBJ2-3; CDR3 DNA: TGTGCCAGCAACCAGGGGGGGACTAGCCTTCCAGATACGCAGTATTTT; CDR3 protein: CASNQGGTSLPDTQYF
D gene: -; clone size: -; V gene: TRBV20-1; J gene: TRBJ2-2; CDR3 DNA: TGCAGTGCGCCAAAGTTCGCGAACACCGGGGAGCTGTTTTTT; CDR3 protein: CSAPKFANTGELFF
D gene: -; clone size: many; V gene: TRBV3-1; J gene: TRBJ1-2; CDR3 DNA: TGTGCCAGCAGCCCCTGGGGATATGGCTACACCTTC; CDR3 protein: CASSPWGYGYTF
D gene: -; clone size: many; V gene: TRBV12-3/TRBV12-4; J gene: TRBJ2-3; CDR3 DNA: TGTGCCAGCAGTTTAGCGGAGGGGGCAGATACGCAGTATTTT; CDR3 protein: CASSLAEGADTQYF
D gene: -; clone size: few; V gene: TRBV28; J gene: TRBJ2-7; CDR3 DNA: TGTGCCAGCAGCCGCCGAGACTCTGTGCACTTC; CDR3 protein: CASSRRDSVHF
D gene: -; clone size: -; V gene: TRBV30; J gene: TRBJ1-5; CDR3 DNA: TGTGCCTGGAGTTTTCGGGGAGAACAGCCCCAGCATTTT; CDR3 protein: CAWSFRGEQPQHF
D gene: -; clone size: few; V gene: TRBV2; J gene: TRBJ2-6; CDR3 DNA: TGTGCCAGCAGTGTAGGGGATGGGGCCAACGTCCTGACTTTC; CDR3 protein: CASSVGDGANVLTF
D gene: -; clone size: many; V gene: TRBV2; J gene: TRBJ2-3; CDR3 DNA: TGTGCCAGCAGTGAATCCACCTCCGTGACCCAGGGTACGCAGTATTTT; CDR3 protein: CASSESTSVTQGTQYF
D gene: -; clone size: many; V gene: TRBV6-1; J gene: TRBJ1-4; CDR3 DNA: TGTGCCAGCAGTGAGTTTTCCTGGGCCAACGGAAAACTGTTTTTT; CDR3 protein: CASSEFSWANGKLFF
D gene: -; clone size: many; V gene: TRBV7-2; J gene: TRBJ2-3; CDR3 DNA: TGTGCCAGCAGCTTCGGACCCACAGATACGCAGTATTTT; CDR3 protein: CASSFGPTDTQYF
D gene: -; clone size: many; V gene: TRBV28; J gene: TRBJ2-2; CDR3 DNA: TGTGCCAGCAGTTTAGGGCAGCTCACCGGGGAGCTGTTTTTT; CDR3 protein: CASSLGQLTGELFF
D gene: -; clone size: -; V gene: TRBV30; J gene: TRBJ2-3; CDR3 DNA: TGTGCCTGGAGTGTACTGGGATCTAGCACAGATACGCAGTATTTT; CDR3 protein: CAWSVLGSSTDTQYF
D gene: -; clone size: many; V gene: TRBV20-1; J gene: TRBJ1-5; CDR3 DNA: TGCAGTGCTACCCGGGACGTCAATCAGCCCCAGCATTTT; CDR3 protein: CSATRDVNQPQHF
D gene: TRBD1; clone size: many; V gene: TRBV28; J gene: TRBJ2-7; CDR3 DNA: TGTGCCAGCAGTTTATCGGGACAGGGCCCCTACGAGCAGTACTTC; CDR3 protein: CASSLSGQGPYEQYF
D gene: -; clone size: many; V gene: TRBV12-3/TRBV12-4; J gene: TRBJ2-3; CDR3 DNA: TGTGCCAGCAGCCCCCAGGGATTCACAGATACGCAGTATTTT; CDR3 protein: CASSPQGFTDTQYF
D gene: -; clone size: few; V gene: TRBV24-1; J gene: TRBJ2-5; CDR3 DNA: TGTGCCACCAGTGATCCGGGACACCAAGAGACCCAGTACTTC; CDR3 protein: CATSDPGHQETQYF
D gene: TRBD2; clone size: many; V gene: TRBV6-2/TRBV6-3; J gene: TRBJ2-1; CDR3 DNA: TGTGCCAGCAGTTACCGATTTAGCGGGGGGGCCAGGAATGAGCAGTTCTTC; CDR3 protein: CASSYRFSGGARNEQFF
D gene: -; clone size: many; V gene: TRBV29-1; J gene: TRBJ1-3; CDR3 DNA: TGCAGCGTTGACCCAATACAGGGAGGCAACACCATATATTTT; CDR3 protein: CSVDPIQGGNTIYF
D gene: TRBD1; clone size: few; V gene: TRBV13; J gene: TRBJ2-7; CDR3 DNA: TGTGCCAGCTCGACAGGGGAAGGCTACGAGCAGTACTTC; CDR3 protein: CASSTGEGYEQYF
D gene: -; clone size: many; V gene: TRBV6-5; J gene: TRBJ2-2; CDR3 DNA: TGTGCCAGCACTGGGGTCGAGCCCACCGGGGAGCTGTTTTTT; CDR3 protein: CASTGVEPTGELFF